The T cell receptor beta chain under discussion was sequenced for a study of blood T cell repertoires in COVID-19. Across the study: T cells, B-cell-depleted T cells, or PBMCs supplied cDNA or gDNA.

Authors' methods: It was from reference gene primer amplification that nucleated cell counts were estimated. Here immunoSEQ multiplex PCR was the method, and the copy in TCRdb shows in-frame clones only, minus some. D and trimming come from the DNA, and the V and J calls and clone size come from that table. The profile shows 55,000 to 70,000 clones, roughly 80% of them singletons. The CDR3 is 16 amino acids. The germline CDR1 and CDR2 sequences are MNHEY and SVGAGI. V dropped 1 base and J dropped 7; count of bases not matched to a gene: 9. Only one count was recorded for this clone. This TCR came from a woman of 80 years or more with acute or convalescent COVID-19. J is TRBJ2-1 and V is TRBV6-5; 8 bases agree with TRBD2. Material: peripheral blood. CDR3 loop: CASSYFGSGGANEQFF. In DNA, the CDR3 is TGTGCCAGCAGTTACTTCGGCTCGGGGGGGGCGAATGAGCAGTTCTTC.